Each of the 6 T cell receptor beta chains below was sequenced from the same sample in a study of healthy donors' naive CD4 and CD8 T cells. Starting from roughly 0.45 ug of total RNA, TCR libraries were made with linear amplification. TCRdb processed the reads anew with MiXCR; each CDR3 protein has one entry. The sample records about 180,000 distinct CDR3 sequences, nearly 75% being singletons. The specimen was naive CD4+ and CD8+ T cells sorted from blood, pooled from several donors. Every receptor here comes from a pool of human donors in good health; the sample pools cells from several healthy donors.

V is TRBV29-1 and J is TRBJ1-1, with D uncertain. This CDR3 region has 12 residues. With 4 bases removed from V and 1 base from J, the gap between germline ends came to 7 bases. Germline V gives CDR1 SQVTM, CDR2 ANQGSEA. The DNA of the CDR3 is TGCAGCGTTGGAGGGCCGAACACTGAAGCTTTCTTT. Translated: CSVGGPNTEAFF.

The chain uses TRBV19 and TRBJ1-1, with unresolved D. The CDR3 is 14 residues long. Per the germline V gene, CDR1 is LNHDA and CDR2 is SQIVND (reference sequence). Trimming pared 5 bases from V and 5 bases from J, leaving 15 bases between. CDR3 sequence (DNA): TGTGCCAGTAGTTCGGACGGGCGTGGGACTGAAGCTTTCTTT. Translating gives CASSSDGRGTEAFF.

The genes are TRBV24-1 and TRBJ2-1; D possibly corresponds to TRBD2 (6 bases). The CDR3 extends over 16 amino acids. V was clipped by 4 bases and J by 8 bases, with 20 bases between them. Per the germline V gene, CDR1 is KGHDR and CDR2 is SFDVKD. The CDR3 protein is CATSDTAGPGHDEQFF. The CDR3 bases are TGTGCCACCAGTGACACTGCGGGGCCAGGTCACGATGAGCAGTTCTTC.

The chain's CDR3 is CASGLAGPYNEQFF. CDR3 coding DNA: TGTGCCTCAGGGCTAGCGGGGCCATACAATGAGCAGTTCTTC. The V gene is TRBV6-2 or TRBV6-3, the J gene TRBJ2-1; 9 positions match TRBD2. The CDR3 has 14 residues. CDR1 and CDR2 (germline): MNHEY, SVGEGT. V shed 11 bases, J shed 4 bases, and the junction held 9 bases outside the gene matches.

The CDR3 region is CASSGDGLYEQYF. The CDR3 DNA follows: TGTGCCAGTAGTGGGGACGGACTCTACGAGCAGTACTTC. This rearrangement joins TRBV19 to TRBJ2-7, with D perhaps TRBD1 or TRBD2 (5 bases each). V was trimmed by 5 bases and J by 3 bases, leaving 11 bases between them. The germline CDR1 and CDR2 sequences are LNHDA and SQIVND (reference sequence). There are 13 residues in the CDR3.

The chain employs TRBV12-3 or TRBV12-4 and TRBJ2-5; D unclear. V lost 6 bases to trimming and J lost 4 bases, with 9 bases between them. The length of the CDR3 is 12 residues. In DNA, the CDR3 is TGTGCCAGCAGCAAGACGCCAGAGACCCAGTACTTC. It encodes CASSKTPETQYF.